This T cell receptor (beta chain) was found in a study of CD8 T cells in Susac syndrome. An input of 0.5 to 1 ug of RNA was subjected to reverse transcription using random hexamers. Each CDR3 protein gets one entry after TCRdb re-called the immunoSEQ multiplex PCR reads with MiXCR. This sample has roughly 150,000 distinct CDR3 sequences, with about 90% found just once. The CDR3 totals 13 residues. Germline lookup yields CDR1 SQVTM and CDR2 ANQGSEA. V lost 4 bases, J lost 1 base, and 10 bases lay in between. This TCR was sampled from a human donor in good health. The chain carries TRBV29-1 and TRBJ1-1, with D perhaps TRBD1 (6 bases). The specimen sequenced was CD4+ T cells from PBMCs. This CDR3 is CSVVRDTNTEAFF. In DNA, the CDR3 is TGCAGCGTTGTCCGGGACACGAACACTGAAGCTTTCTTT.